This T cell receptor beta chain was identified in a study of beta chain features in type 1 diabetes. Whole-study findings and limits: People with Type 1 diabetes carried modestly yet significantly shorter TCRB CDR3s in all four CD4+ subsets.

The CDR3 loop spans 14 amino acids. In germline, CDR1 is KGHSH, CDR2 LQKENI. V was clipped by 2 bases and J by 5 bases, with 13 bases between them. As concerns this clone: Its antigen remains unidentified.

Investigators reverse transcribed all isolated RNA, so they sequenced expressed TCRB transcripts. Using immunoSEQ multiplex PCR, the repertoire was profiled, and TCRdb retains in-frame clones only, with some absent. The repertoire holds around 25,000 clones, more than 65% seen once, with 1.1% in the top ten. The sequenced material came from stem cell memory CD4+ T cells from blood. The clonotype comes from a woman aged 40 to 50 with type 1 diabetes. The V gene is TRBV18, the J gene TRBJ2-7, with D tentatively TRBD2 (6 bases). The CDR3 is CASSPSRGADEQYF. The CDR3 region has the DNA TGTGCCAGCTCACCATCTCGCGGGGCGGACGAGCAGTACTTC.